This TCR beta chain comes out of a study of T-cell memory formation after mild COVID-19. General study results and limits: Those CD4+ clones that contracted were mainly in CM and EM (CD8+ ones in EMRA). Clones that contracted from day 15 to 85 were balanced CD4/CD8, while later expanders leaned CD4+.

The TCR alpha and TCR beta cDNA libraries, bearing sample barcodes and UMIs, were generated by 5'RACE using constant-segment primers. TCRdb independently ran MiXCR on the 5' RACE reads; one entry per CDR3 protein. The sample carries 180,000 or so distinct CDR3 sequences, 16% recorded once. This clonotype was counted only a few times. Its cognate antigen is unknown. This CDR3 spans 13 amino acids. The V gene lost 3 bases and the J gene lost 8 bases, with 11 bases spanning the gap. The J gene is TRBJ2-4, the V gene TRBV12-3 or TRBV12-4; D is undetermined. This sequence originates from an adult woman who had mild COVID-19 (a few samples of this study predate the infection). Cell type and time point are not known. Sequencing was carried out using PBMCs or a T cell subset sorted from them (not recorded which). The CDR3 region is CASSFAERDIQYF. The DNA for the CDR3 is TGTGCCAGCAGTTTTGCGGAGCGAGACATTCAGTACTTC.